This TCR beta chain was captured by sequencing in a study of T cells in Graves' hyperthyroidism and ophthalmopathy. Study information: Staff took peripheral blood when the initial diagnosis was made, before any treatment began.

Exclusion of patients followed from uncontrolled infection, other autoimmune disease, pregnancy or lactation. Used for diagnoses were clinical symptoms, serum thyroxine and TRAb, thyroid ultrasound and orbital computed tomography. Trimming removed 7 bases from V and 6 bases from J, with 18 bases in between. CDR3 size: 14 residues. CDR1 and CDR2 (germline): SGHRS, YFSETQ. RNA transcripts were the template for amplifying TCR beta CDR3 regions. The HTBI primer set served for first-round RT-PCR of the TCR CDR3. TCRdb ran MiXCR on the multiplex PCR reads and lists one entry per CDR3 protein. The sample shows around 610,000 distinct CDR3 sequences, about 15% of them seen only once.

This clonotype originated in a woman between 35 and 50 years old with Graves' ophthalmopathy. This chain uses TRBV5-1 with TRBJ2-3; TRBD1 or TRBD2 may be the D gene (5 bases each). Sequenced sample: blood. As DNA, the CDR3 is TGCGCCAGCGCCCCCGGGACGGAGTCTGATACGCAGTATTTT. It codes for CASAPGTESDTQYF.